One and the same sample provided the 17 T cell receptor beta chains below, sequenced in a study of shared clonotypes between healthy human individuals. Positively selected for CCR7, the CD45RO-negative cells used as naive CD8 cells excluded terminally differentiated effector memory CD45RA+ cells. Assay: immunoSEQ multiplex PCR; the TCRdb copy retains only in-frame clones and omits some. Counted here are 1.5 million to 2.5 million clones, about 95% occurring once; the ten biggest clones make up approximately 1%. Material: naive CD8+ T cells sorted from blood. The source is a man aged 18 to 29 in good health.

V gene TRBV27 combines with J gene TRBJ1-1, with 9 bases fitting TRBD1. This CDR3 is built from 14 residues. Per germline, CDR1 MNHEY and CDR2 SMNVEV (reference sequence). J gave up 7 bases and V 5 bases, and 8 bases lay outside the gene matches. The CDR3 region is CASSPRTGVGEAFF. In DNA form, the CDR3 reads TGTGCCAGCAGTCCAAGGACAGGGGTTGGTGAAGCTTTCTTT.

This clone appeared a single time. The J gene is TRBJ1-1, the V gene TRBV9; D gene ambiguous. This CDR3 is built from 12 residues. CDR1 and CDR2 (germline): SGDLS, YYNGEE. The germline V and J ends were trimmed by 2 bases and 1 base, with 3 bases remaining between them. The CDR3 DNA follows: TGTGCCAGCAGCGTCCAGAACACTGAAGCTTTCTTT. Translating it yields CASSVQNTEAFF.

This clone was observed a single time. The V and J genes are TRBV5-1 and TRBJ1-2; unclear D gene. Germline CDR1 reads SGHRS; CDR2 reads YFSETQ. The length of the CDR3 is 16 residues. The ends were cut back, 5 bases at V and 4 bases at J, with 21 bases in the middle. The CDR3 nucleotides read TGCGCCAGCAGTCTCAGCCTTGCCACCCCTGCCTATGGCTACACCTTC. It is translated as CASSLSLATPAYGYTF.

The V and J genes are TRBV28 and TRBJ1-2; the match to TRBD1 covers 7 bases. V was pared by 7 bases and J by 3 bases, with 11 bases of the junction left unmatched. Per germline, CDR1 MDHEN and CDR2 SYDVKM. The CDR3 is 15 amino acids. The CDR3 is CASTLDGQAHYGYTF. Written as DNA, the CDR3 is TGTGCCAGCACCCTGGACGGACAGGCCCACTATGGCTACACCTTC.

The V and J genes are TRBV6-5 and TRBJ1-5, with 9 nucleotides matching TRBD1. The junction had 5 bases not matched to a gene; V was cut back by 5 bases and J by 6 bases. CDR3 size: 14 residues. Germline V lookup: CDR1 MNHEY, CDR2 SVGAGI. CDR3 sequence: CASSTGGVSQPQHF. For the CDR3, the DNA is TGTGCCAGCAGTACAGGGGGCGTCAGTCAGCCCCAGCATTTT.

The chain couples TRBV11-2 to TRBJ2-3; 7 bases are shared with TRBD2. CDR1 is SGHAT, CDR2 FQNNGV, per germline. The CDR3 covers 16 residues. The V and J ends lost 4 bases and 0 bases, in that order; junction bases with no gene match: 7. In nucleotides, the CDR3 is TGTGCCAGCAGCTATTCGGGGGACTATAGCACAGATACGCAGTATTTT. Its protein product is CASSYSGDYSTDTQYF.

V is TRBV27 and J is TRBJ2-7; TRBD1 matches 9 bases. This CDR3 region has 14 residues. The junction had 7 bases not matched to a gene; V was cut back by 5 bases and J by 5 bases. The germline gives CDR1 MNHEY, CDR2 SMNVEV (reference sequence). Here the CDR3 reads CASSTGTGLDEQYF. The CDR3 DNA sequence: TGTGCCAGCAGTACCGGGACAGGGCTCGACGAGCAGTACTTC.

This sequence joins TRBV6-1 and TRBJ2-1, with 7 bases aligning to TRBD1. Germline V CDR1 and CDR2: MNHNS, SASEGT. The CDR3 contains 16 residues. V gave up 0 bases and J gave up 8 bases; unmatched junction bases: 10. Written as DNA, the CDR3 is TGTGCCAGCAGTGAAGCCCCCGGAGAGGGGGCTCATGAGCAGTTCTTC. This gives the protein CASSEAPGEGAHEQFF.

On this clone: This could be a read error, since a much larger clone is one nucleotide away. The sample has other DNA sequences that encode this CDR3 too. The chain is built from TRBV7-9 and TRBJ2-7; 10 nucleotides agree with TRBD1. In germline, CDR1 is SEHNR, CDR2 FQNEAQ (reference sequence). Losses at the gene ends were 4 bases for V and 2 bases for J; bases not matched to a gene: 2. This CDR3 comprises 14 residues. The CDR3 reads CASSYGTGAYEQYF. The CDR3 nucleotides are TGTGCCAGCAGCTACGGGACAGGGGCCTACGAGCAGTACTTC.

The CDR3 is CAWSADTIGTGGANVLTF. The CDR3 DNA reads as TGTGCCTGGAGTGCCGACACTATTGGGACGGGTGGGGCCAACGTCCTGACTTTC. The V gene is TRBV30, the J gene TRBJ2-6; D assignment may be TRBD1 or TRBD2 (5 bases each). Germline V gene sequence: CDR1 GTSNPN, CDR2 SVGIG (reference sequence). The CDR3 consists of 18 residues. The V end was cut by 1 base, the J end by 3 bases, with 19 bases between.

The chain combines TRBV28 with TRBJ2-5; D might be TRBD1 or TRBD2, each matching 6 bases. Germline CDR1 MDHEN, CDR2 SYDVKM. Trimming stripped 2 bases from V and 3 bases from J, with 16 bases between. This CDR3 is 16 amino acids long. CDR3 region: CASSLPRGGTKETQYF. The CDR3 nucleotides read TGTGCCAGCAGTTTACCCAGGGGAGGAACCAAAGAGACCCAGTACTTC.

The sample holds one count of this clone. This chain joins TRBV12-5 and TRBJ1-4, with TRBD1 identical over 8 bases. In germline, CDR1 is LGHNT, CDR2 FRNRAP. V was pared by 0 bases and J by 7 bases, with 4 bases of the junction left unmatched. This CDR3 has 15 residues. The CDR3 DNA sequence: TGTGCTAGTGGTTTGGTCACAGGGGGTGGTGAAAAACTGTTTTTT. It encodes CASGLVTGGGEKLFF.

CDR3 amino acids: CSVEGQGWYEQYF. Here the CDR3 DNA reads TGCAGCGTTGAGGGCCAGGGATGGTACGAGCAGTACTTC. V is TRBV29-1 and J is TRBJ2-7; D may be TRBD1 (5 bases). Germline lookup yields CDR1 SQVTM and CDR2 ANQGSEA. The CDR3 has 13 amino acids. V was pared by 3 bases and J by 4 bases, with 13 bases between.

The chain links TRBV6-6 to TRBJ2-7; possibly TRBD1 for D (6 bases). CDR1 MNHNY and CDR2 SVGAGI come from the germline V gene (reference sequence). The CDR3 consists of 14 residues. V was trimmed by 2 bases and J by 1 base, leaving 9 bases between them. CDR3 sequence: CASSYTGSSYEQYF. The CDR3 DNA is TGTGCCAGCAGTTACACAGGGTCTTCCTACGAGCAGTACTTC.

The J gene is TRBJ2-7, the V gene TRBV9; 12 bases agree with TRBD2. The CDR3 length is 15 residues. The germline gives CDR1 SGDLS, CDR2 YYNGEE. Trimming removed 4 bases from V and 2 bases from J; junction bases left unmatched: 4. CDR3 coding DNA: TGTGCCAGCAGCCCGACTAGCGGGAGTCCCTACGAGCAGTACTTC. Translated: CASSPTSGSPYEQYF.

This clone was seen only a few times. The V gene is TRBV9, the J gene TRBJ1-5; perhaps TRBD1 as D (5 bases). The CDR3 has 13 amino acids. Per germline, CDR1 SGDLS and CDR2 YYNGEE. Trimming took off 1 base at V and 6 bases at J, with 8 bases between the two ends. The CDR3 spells CASSVQGGQPQHF. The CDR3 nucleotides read TGTGCCAGCAGCGTACAGGGAGGTCAGCCCCAGCATTTT.

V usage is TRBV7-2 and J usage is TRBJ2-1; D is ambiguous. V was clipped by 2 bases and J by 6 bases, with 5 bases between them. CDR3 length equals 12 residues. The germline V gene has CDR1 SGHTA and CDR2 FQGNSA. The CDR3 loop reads CASSLYSNEQFF. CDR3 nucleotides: TGTGCCAGCAGCTTATACTCCAATGAGCAGTTCTTC.